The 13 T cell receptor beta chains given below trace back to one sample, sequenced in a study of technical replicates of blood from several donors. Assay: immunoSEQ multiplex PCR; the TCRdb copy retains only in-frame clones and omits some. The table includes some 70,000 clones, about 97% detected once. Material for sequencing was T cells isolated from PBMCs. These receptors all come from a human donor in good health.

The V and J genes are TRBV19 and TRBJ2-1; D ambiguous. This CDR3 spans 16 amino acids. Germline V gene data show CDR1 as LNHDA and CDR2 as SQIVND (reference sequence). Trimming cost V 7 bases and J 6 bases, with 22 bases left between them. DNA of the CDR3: TGTGCCAGTACTCCCCTTTATGCGTTTGTGTTCAATGAGCAGTTCTTC. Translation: CASTPLYAFVFNEQFF.

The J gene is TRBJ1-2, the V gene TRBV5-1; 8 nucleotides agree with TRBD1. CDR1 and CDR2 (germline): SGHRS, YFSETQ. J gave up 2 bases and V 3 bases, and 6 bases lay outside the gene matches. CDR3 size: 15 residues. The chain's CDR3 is CASSYQTGANYGYTF. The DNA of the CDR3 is TGCGCCAGCAGCTACCAGACAGGGGCAAACTATGGCTACACCTTC.

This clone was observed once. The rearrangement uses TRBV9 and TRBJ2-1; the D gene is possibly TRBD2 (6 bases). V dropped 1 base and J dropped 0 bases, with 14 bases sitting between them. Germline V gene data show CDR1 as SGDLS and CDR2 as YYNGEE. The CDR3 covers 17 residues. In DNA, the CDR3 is TGTGCCAGCAGCGTAACTGCGGGGCAGAGCTCCTACAATGAGCAGTTCTTC. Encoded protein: CASSVTAGQSSYNEQFF.

DNA of the CDR3: TGTGCCAGCAGGCGGGACAGCCGAACAGATACGCAGTATTTT. Amino acids: CASRRDSRTDTQYF. This chain joins TRBV6-5 and TRBJ2-3; D may be TRBD1 (7 bases). From germline, CDR1 is MNHEY and CDR2 SVGAGI. The CDR3 is 14 residues long. The V and J ends lost 6 bases and 3 bases respectively, with 13 bases between them.

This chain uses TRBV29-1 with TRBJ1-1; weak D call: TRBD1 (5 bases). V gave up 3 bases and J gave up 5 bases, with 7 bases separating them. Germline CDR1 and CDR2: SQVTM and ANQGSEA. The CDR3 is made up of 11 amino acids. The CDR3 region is CSVDGGTEAFF. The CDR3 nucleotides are TGCAGCGTTGACGGGGGGACTGAAGCTTTCTTT.

CDR3 sequence (DNA): TGTGCCAGCATGCCTACCGGGACATATACCTACGAGCAGTACTTC. Translating gives CASMPTGTYTYEQYF. The rearrangement links TRBV14 to TRBJ2-7; perhaps TRBD1 as D (6 bases). V was trimmed by 7 bases and J by 2 bases, leaving 18 bases between them. Germline V gene data show CDR1 as SGHDN and CDR2 as FVKESK. This CDR3 is built from 15 residues. Combining the CDR3 with reference TRBV14 and TRBJ2-7 gives the whole variable domain EAGVTQFPSHSVIEKGQTVTLRCDPISGHDNLYWYRRVMGKEIKFLLHFVKESKQDESGMPNNRFLAERTGGTYSTLKVQPAELEDSGVYFCASMPTGTYTYEQYFGPGTRLTVT.

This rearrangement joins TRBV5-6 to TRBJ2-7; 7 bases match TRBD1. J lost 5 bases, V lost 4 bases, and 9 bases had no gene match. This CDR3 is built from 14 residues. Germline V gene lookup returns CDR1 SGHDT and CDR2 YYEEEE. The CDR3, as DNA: TGTGCCAGCAGCCTTCCGGGACAGATCCACGAGCAGTACTTC. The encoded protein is CASSLPGQIHEQYF.

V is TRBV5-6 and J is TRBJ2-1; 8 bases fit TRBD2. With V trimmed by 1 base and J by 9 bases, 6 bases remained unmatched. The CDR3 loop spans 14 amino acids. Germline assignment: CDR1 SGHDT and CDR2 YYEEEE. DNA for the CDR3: TGTGCCAGCAGCTTGACACGCGCGGGAGGTGAGCAGTTCTTC. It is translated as CASSLTRAGGEQFF.

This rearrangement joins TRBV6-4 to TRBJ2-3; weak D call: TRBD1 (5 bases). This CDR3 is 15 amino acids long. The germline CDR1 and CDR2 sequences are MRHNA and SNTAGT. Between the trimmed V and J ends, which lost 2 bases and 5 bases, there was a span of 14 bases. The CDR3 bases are TGTGCCAGCAGTGACAGGGGCGACGAAGTAGATACGCAGTATTTT. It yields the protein CASSDRGDEVDTQYF.

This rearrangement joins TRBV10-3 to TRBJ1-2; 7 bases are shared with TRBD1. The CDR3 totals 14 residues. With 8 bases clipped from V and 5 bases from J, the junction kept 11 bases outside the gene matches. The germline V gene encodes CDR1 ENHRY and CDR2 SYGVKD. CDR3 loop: CAIGDRARPYGYTF. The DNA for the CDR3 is TGTGCCATCGGAGACAGGGCTCGTCCTTATGGCTACACCTTC.

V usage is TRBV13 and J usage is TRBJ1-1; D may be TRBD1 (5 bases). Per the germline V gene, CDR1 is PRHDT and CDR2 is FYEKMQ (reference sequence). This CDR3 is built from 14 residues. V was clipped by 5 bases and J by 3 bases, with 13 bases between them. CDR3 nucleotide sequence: TGTGCCAGCAGCCGAATAGGGGTTGACACTGAAGCTTTCTTT. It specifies CASSRIGVDTEAFF. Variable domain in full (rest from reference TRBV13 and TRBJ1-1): AAGVIQSPRHLIKEKRETATLKCYPIPRHDTVYWYQQGPGQDPQFLISFYEKMQSDKGSIPDRFSAQQFSDYHSELNMSSLELGDSALYFCASSRIGVDTEAFFGQGTRLTVV.

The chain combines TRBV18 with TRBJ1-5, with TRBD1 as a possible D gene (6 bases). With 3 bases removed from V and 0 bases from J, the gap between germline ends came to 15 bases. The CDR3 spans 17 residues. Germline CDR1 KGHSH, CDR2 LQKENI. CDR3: CASSPSQGWDSNQPQHF. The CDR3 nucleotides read TGTGCCAGCTCACCTTCGCAGGGGTGGGATAGCAATCAGCCCCAGCATTTT.

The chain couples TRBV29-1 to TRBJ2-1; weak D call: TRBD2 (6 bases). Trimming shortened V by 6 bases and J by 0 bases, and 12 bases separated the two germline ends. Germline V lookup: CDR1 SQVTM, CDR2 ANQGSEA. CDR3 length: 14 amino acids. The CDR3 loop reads CSVESGPSYNEQFF. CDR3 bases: TGCAGCGTCGAAAGCGGGCCCTCCTACAATGAGCAGTTCTTC.